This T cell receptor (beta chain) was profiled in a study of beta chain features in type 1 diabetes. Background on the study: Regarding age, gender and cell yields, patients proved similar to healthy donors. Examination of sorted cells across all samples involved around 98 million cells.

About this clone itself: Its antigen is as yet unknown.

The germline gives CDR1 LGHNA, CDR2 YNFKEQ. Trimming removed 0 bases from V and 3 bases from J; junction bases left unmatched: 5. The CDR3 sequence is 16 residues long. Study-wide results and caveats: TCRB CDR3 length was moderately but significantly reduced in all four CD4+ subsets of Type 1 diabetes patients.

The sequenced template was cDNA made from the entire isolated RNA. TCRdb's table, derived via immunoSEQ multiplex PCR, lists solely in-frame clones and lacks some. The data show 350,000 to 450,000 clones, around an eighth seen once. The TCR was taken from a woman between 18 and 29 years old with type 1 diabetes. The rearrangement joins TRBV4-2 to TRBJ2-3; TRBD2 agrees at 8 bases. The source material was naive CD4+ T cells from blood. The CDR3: CASSQDSGGGTDTQYF. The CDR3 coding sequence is TGTGCCAGCAGCCAAGATTCGGGCGGGGGGACAGATACGCAGTATTTT.